The T cell receptor beta chain described here comes from a study of T cells after yellow fever vaccination. V shed 7 bases and J 8 bases; nucleotides not matched to a gene: 6. The CDR3 loop spans 12 amino acids. TCRdb re-analysed the 5' RACE reads in MiXCR, keeping a single row per CDR3 protein. Of around 230,000 distinct CDR3 sequences listed, around 6.7% are singletons. This clonotype was observed many times. Its antigen is not known. The study, taken as a whole, reports: Post-booster samples contained most primary-vaccination clones (approximately 97% CD4, approximately 88% CD8). Of the clonotypes, a small share occurred in both CD4 and CD8 compartments. Researchers report a weaker secondary response that nonetheless peaked faster, day 5 versus 15. Repertoires sorted by FACS could include abundant clonotypes that are contaminants from the bulk population.

The sequenced sample was CD4+ T cells sorted from PBMCs, obtained on the day of the yellow fever booster vaccination. This clonotype was obtained from a man aged 25 to 45 who received the YFV17D yellow fever vaccine. This rearrangement joins TRBV12-3 or TRBV12-4 to TRBJ1-2; 8 bases match TRBD1. CDR3 amino acids: CASKRTGQGYTF. For the CDR3, the DNA is TGTGCCAGCAAAAGGACAGGGCAGGGCTACACCTTC.